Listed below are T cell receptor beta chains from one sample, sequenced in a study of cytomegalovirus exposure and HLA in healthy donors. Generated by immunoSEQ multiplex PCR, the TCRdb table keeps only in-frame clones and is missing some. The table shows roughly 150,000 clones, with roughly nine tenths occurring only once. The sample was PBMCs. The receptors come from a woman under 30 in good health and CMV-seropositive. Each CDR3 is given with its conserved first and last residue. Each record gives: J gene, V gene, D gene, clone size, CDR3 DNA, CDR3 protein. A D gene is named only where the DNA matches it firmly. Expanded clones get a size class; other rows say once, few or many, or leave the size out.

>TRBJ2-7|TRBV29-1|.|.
TGCAGCGCGGCGGGACAGTCCTACGAGCAGTACTTC
CSAAGQSYEQYF
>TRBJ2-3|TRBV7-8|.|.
TGTGCCAGCAGCTTAGGATCTACGGGAGATACGCAGTATTTT
CASSLGSTGDTQYF
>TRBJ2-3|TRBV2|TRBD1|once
TGTGCCAGTCTAAGGCAGGGGGCGTCAGATACGCAGTATTTT
CASLRQGASDTQYF
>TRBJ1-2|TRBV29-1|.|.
TGCAGCGTCCCTTTGGGGGGGCACGTGGTTGGCTACACCTTC
CSVPLGGHVVGYTF
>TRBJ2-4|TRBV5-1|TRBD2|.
TGCGCCAGCAGCCCACGGACGGGACTAGCGATAGCCAAAAACATTCAGTACTTC
CASSPRTGLAIAKNIQYF
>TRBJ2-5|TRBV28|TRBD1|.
TGTGCCAGCAGTCGCCGCACAGGGGAAGAGACCCAGTACTTC
CASSRRTGEETQYF
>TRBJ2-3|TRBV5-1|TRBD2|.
TGCGCCAGCAGCTTGGCCTCTAGCGGTAGCACAGATACGCAGTATTTT
CASSLASSGSTDTQYF
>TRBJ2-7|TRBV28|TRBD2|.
TGTGCCAGCAGACCACCAGCGGGAATCAACGAGCAGTACTTC
CASRPPAGINEQYF
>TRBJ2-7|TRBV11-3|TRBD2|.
TGTGCCAGCAGCTTAGATAGACTAGCGGGCACCTACGAGCAGTACTTC
CASSLDRLAGTYEQYF
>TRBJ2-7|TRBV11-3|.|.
TGTGCCAGCAGCTTAGTACCAGGGCTCGAGCAGTACTTC
CASSLVPGLEQYF
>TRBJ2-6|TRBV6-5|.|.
TGTGCCAGCAGTTTCACACACTCTGGGGCCAACGTCCTGACTTTC
CASSFTHSGANVLTF
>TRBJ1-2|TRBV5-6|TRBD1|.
TGTGCCAGCAGTCCCGGACAGGGGGCGTATGGCTACACCTTC
CASSPGQGAYGYTF
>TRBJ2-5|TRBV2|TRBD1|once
TGTGCCAGCAGCCGGGACAGGGGCGAAGAGACCCAGTACTTC
CASSRDRGEETQYF
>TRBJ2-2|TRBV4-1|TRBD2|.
TGCGCCAGCAGCCCAGGACTAGCGGAGAACACCGGGGAGCTGTTTTTT
CASSPGLAENTGELFF
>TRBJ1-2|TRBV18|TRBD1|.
TGTGCCAGCTCACTCGCCGGGACAGGGGATGGCTACACCTTC
CASSLAGTGDGYTF
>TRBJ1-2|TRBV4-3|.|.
TGCGCCAGCAGCCAAGAAAACAGAAACTATGGCTACACCTTC
CASSQENRNYGYTF
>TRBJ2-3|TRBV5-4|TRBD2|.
TGTGCCAGCAGCCGACTAGCGGTTAGCACAGATACGCAGTATTTT
CASSRLAVSTDTQYF
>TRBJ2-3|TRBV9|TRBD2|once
TGTGCCAGCAGCGCCGGACTAGCGGGCCCTACAAGGGATACGCAGTATTTT
CASSAGLAGPTRDTQYF
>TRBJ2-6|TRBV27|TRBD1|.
TGTGCCACCAGGGACAGACTCTCTGGGGCCAACGTCCTGACTTTC
CATRDRLSGANVLTF
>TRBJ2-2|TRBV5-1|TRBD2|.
TGCGCCAGCAGCCGGGCGCTAGCGGGAGGGCCAGGGGAGCTGTTTTTT
CASSRALAGGPGELFF
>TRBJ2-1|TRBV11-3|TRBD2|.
TGTGCCAGCAGCCGCCCCGGATTAGCGGGAGCTGGTGAGCAGTTCTTC
CASSRPGLAGAGEQFF
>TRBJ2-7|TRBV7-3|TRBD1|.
TGTGCCAGCAGCTTAGATGGGACAGGGGTGATCGAGCAGTACTTC
CASSLDGTGVIEQYF
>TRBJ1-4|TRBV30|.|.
TGTGCCTGGAGTGTATTGGGACAATTGAGAGTCGAAAAACTGTTTTTT
CAWSVLGQLRVEKLFF
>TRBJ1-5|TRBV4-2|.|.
TGTGCCAGCAGCCAAGCCGGCCAGGCTAATCAGCCCCAGCATTTT
CASSQAGQANQPQHF
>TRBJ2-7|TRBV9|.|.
TGTGCCAGCAGCGTAGTCGGAGGGGTGAGGAGCGAGCAGTACTTC
CASSVVGGVRSEQYF
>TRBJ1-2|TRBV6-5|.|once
TGTGCCAGCAGTTCGGGGCGGGGGAGCTATGGCTACACCTTC
CASSSGRGSYGYTF
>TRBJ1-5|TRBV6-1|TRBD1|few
TGTGCCAGCAGTCCACAGGGGAATCAGCCCCAGCATTTT
CASSPQGNQPQHF
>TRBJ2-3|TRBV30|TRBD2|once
TGTGCCTGGAGGATAACGGGAGGGATCACAGATACGCAGTATTTT
CAWRITGGITDTQYF
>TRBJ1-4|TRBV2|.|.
TGTGCCACCCGAAGACAAAATTTAGCAACTAATGAAAAACTGTTTTTT
CATRRQNLATNEKLFF
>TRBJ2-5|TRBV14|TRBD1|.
TGTGCCAGCAGTCGGGACAGAGAGACCCAGTACTTC
CASSRDRETQYF
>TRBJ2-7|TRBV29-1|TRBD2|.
TGCAGCGTTGAATGGGCTAGCGGGCCCTACGAGCAGTACTTC
CSVEWASGPYEQYF
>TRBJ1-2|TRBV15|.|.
TGTGCCACCAGCAGACCCCAAGGGGGACCTAACTATGGCTACACCTTC
CATSRPQGGPNYGYTF
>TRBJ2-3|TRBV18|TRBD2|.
TGTGCCAGCTCACCCCAGCCAGCGGGAGGGTCAGATACGCAGTATTTT
CASSPQPAGGSDTQYF
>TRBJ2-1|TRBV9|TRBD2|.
TGTGCCAGCAGCGTCATAGCGGGATCGGGAAACAATGAGCAGTTCTTC
CASSVIAGSGNNEQFF
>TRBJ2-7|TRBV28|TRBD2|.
TGTGCCAGCAGTCCTAGGACTAGCGGGATCTACGAGCAGTACTTC
CASSPRTSGIYEQYF
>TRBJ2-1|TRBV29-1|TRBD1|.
TGCAGCGTTGAATCCGACAGGGGGCTGACGTACAATGAGCAGTTCTTC
CSVESDRGLTYNEQFF
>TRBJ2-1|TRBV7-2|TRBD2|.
TGTGCCAGCAGCCGGGGACTAGCGGGAGGGTGGGTGCGCGAGCAGTTCTTC
CASSRGLAGGWVREQFF
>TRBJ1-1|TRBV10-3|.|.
TGTGCCACCCATACTACCGGGACACCGAACACTGAAGCTTTCTTT
CATHTTGTPNTEAFF
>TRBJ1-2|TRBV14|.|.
TGTGCCAGCAGCCAAGTCCCAGGGGCTTCCTCTAACTATGGCTACACCTTC
CASSQVPGASSNYGYTF
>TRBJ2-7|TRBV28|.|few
TGTGCCAGTACGGACAGCGCCCTACGAGTGGAGTACTTC
CASTDSALRVEYF